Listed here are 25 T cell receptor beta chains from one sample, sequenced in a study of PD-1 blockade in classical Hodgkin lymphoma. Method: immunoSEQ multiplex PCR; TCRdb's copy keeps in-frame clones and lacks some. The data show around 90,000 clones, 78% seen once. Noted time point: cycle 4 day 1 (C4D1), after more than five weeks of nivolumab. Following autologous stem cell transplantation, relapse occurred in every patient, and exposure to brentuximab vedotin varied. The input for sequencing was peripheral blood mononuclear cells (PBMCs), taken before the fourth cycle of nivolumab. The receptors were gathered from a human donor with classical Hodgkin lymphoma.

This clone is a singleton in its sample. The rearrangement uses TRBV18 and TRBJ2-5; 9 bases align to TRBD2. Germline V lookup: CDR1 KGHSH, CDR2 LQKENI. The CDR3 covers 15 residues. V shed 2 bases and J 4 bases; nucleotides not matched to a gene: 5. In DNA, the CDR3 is TGTGCCAGCTCACCAATAGCGGGGGTAGTAGAGACCCAGTACTTC. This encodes CASSPIAGVVETQYF.

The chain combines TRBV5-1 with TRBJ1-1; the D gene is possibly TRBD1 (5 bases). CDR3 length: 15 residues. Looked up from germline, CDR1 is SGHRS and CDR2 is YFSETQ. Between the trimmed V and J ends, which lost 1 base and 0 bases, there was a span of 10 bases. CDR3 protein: CASSLSAGLNTEAFF. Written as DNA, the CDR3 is TGCGCCAGCAGCTTGTCGGCAGGGCTGAACACTGAAGCTTTCTTT.

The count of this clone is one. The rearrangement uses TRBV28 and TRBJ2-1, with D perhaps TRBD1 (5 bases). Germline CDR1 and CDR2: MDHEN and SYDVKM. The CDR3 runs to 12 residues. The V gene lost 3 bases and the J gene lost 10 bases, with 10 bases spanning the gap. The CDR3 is CASSFPRAEQFF. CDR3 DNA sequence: TGTGCCAGCAGTTTCCCCAGGGCAGAGCAGTTCTTC.

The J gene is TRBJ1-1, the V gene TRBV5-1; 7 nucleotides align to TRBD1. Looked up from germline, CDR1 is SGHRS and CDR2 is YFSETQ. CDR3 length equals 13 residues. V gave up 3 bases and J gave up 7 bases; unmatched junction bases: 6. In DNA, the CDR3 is TGCGCCAGCAGCTCAGGGGGAGGGGATGAAGCTTTCTTT. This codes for CASSSGGGDEAFF.

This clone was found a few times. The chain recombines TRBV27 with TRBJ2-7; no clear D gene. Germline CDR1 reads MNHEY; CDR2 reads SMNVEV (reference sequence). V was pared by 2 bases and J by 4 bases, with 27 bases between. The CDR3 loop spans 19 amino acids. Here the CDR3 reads CASSLRPPRPAVGSYEQYF. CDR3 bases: TGTGCCAGCAGTTTACGGCCCCCTCGACCCGCTGTAGGATCGTACGAGCAGTACTTC.

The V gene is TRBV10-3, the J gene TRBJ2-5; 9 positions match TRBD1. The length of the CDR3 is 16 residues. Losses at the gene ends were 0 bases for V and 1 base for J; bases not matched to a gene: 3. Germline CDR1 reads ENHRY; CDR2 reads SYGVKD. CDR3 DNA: TGTGCCATCAGTGAGTCCCCACAGGGGGCCCAAGAGACCCAGTACTTC. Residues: CAISESPQGAQETQYF.

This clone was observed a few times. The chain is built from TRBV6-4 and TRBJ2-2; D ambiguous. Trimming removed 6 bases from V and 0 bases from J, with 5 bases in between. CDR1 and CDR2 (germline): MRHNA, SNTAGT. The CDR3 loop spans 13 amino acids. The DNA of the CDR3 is TGTGCCAGCAGCCCCACGAACACCGGGGAGCTGTTTTTT. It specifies CASSPTNTGELFF.

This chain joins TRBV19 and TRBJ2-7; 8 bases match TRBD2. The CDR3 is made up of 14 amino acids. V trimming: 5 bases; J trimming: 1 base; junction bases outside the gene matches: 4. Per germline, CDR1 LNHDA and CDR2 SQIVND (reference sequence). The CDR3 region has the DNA TGTGCCAGTAGTCGCGGGGGGCCTTCCTACGAGCAGTACTTC. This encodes CASSRGGPSYEQYF.

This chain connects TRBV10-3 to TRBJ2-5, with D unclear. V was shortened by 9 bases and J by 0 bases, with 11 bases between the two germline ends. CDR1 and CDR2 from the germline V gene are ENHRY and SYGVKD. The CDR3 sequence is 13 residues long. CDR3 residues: CAIRPPYQETQYF. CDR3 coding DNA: TGTGCCATAAGACCCCCGTACCAAGAGACCCAGTACTTC.

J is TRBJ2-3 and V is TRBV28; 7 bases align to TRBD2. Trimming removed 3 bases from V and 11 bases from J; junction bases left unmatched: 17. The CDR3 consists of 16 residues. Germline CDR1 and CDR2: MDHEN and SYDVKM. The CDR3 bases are TGTGCCAGCAGTTTCGGCGGGAGACCCCCCACAGGTGGGCAGTATTTT. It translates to CASSFGGRPPTGGQYF.

The CDR3: CASSLAGGGAYEQYF. For the CDR3, the DNA is TGTGCCAGCAGCTTAGCCGGCGGGGGGGCCTACGAGCAGTACTTC. This chain joins TRBV13 and TRBJ2-7; the match to TRBD2 covers 9 bases. From germline, CDR1 is PRHDT and CDR2 FYEKMQ (reference sequence). The CDR3 contains 15 residues. V gave up 1 base and J gave up 2 bases; unmatched junction bases: 3.

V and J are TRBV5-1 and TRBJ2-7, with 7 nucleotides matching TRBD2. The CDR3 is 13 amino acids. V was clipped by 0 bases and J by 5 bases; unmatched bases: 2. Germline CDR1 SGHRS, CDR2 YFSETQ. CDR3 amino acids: CASSLGRGDEQYF. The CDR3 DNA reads TGCGCCAGCAGCTTGGGCCGGGGGGACGAGCAGTACTTC.

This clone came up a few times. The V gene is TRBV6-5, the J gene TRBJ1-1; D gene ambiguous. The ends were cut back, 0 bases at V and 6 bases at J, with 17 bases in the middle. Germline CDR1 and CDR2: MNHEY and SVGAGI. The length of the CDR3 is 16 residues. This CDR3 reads CASSYSILGVWSEAFF. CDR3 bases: TGTGCCAGCAGTTACTCGATTCTTGGGGTGTGGTCTGAAGCTTTCTTT.

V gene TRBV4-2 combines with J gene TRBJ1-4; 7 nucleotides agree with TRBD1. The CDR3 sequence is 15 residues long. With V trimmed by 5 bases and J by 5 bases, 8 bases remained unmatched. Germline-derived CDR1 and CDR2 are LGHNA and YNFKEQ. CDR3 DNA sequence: TGTGCCAGCAGCTTGGGGACAGCAAAAAATGAAAAACTGTTTTTT. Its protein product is CASSLGTAKNEKLFF.

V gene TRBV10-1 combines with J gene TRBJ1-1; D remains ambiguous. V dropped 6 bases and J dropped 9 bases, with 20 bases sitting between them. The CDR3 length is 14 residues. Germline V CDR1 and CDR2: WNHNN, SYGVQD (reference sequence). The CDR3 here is CASSPRRRGLKAFF. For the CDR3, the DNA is TGCGCCAGCAGCCCACGCAGGCGAGGTCTCAAAGCTTTCTTT.

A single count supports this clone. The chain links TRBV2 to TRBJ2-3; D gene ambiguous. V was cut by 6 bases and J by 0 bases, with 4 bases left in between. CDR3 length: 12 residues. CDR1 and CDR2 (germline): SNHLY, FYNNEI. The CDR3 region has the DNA TGTGCCAGCAGGGGTAGCACAGATACGCAGTATTTT. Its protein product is CASRGSTDTQYF.

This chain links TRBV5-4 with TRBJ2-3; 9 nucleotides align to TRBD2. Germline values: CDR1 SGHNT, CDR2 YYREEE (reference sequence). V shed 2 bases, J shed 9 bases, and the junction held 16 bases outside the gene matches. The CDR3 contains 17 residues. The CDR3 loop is CASSLDPGLAYVVTQYF. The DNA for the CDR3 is TGTGCCAGCAGCTTAGACCCGGGACTAGCCTATGTCGTAACGCAGTATTTT.

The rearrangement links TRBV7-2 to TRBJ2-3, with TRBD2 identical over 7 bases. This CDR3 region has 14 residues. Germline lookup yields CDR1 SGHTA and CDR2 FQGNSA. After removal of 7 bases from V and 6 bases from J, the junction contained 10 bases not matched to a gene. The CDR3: CASTAGGSGDTQYF. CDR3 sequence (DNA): TGTGCCAGCACCGCCGGGGGGTCGGGGGATACGCAGTATTTT. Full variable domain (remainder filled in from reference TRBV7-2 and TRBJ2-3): GAGVSQSPSNKVTEKGKDVELRCDPISGHTALYWYRQSLGQGLEFLIYFQGNSAPDKSGLPSDRFSAERTGGSVSTLTIQRTQQEDSAVYLCASTAGGSGDTQYFGPGTRLTVL.

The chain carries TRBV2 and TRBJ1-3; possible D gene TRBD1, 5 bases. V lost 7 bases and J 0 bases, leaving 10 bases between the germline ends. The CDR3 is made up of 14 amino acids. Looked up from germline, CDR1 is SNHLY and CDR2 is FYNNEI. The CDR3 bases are TGTGCCAGCATGCTCGGGACCTCTGGAAACACCATATATTTT. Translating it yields CASMLGTSGNTIYF.

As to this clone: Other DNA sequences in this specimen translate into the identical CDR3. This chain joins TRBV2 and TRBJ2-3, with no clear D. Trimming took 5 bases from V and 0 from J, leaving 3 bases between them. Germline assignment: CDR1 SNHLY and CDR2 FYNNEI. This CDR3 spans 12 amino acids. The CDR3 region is CASSYSTDTQYF. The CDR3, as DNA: TGTGCCAGCAGTTATAGCACAGATACGCAGTATTTT.

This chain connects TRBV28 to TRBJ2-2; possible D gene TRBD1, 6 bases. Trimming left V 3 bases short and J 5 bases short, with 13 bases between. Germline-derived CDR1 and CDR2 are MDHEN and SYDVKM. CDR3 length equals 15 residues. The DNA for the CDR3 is TGTGCCAGCAGTTTTCAGGGGCACATTACCGGGGAGCTGTTTTTT. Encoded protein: CASSFQGHITGELFF.

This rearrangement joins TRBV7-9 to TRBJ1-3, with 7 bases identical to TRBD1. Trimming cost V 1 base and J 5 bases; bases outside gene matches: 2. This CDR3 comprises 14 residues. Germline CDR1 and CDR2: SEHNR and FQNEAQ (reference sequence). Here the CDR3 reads CASSLEGQRNTIYF. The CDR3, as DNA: TGTGCCAGCAGCTTAGAGGGACAGCGAAACACCATATATTTT.

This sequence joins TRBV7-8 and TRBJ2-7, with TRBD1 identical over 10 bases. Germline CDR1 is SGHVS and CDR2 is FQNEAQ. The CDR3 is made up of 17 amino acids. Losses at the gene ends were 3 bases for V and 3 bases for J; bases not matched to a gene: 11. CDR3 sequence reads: CASSLTGTGVNYYEQYF. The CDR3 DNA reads TGTGCCAGCAGCTTGACCGGGACAGGGGTTAACTACTACGAGCAGTACTTC.

The CDR3 nucleotides are TGTGCCAGTAGTATGAGGGGGATAGGGAATGAGCAGTTCTTC. Translation: CASSMRGIGNEQFF. The chain uses TRBV19 and TRBJ2-1, with a possible D match to TRBD1 (6 bases). Germline assignment: CDR1 LNHDA and CDR2 SQIVND (reference sequence). V lost 3 bases to trimming and J lost 7 bases, with 13 bases between them. This CDR3 region has 14 residues.

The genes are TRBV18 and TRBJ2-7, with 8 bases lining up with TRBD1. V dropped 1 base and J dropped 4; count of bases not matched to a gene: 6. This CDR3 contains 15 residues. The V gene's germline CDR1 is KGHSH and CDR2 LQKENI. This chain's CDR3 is CASSPRAGGLYEQYF. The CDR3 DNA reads TGTGCCAGCTCACCACGGGCAGGGGGCTTATACGAGCAGTACTTC.